These 23 T cell receptor beta chains originate from one sample sequenced in a study of T-cell memory formation after mild COVID-19. TCRdb passed the 5' RACE reads through MiXCR, listing each CDR3 protein once. The sample holds about 170,000 distinct CDR3 sequences, about an eighth seen once. The material sequenced was PBMCs or a T cell subset sorted from them (not recorded which). These receptors were collected from a man younger than 35 who had mild COVID-19 (a few samples of this study predate the infection). Cell type and time point are not known.

The rearrangement joins TRBV4-3 to TRBJ1-1, with D hard to call. This CDR3 has 13 amino acids. In germline, CDR1 is LGHNA, CDR2 YSLEER. V lost 4 bases, J lost 3 bases, and 9 bases lay in between. CDR3 sequence: CASSPSRDTEAFF. The CDR3 bases are TGCGCCAGCAGCCCCTCTCGGGACACTGAAGCTTTCTTT.

CDR3 nucleotides: TGTGCCAGCACCCGGGGGGCCGGGGAGCTGTTTTTT. As protein: CASTRGAGELFF. The chain carries TRBV7-2 and TRBJ2-2, with 7 nucleotides matching TRBD2. The CDR3 extends over 12 amino acids. The germline gives CDR1 SGHTA, CDR2 FQGNSA. The V gene end was trimmed by 7 bases and the J gene end by 6 bases; junction bases not matched to a gene: 2.

This clonotype showed up just a few times. The V gene is TRBV28, the J gene TRBJ1-4; D is unresolved. The CDR3 has 12 residues. Germline V CDR1 and CDR2: MDHEN, SYDVKM. V was shortened by 8 bases and J by 4 bases, with 8 bases between the two germline ends. CDR3 protein: CASLGGNEKLFF. In DNA form, the CDR3 reads TGTGCCAGCCTCGGAGGTAATGAAAAACTGTTTTTT.

CDR3 loop: CATSDPGLAANEQFF. The CDR3 nucleotides are TGTGCCACCAGTGATCCTGGACTAGCTGCCAATGAGCAGTTCTTC. The chain carries TRBV24-1 and TRBJ2-1, with TRBD2 matching over 8 bases. The CDR3 consists of 15 residues. Germline CDR1 and CDR2: KGHDR and SFDVKD. The ends lost 3 bases at V and 6 bases at J; junction bases unmatched: 6.

The chain employs TRBV12-3 or TRBV12-4 and TRBJ1-4, with D hard to call. The length of the CDR3 is 11 residues. The V end was cut by 4 bases, the J end by 5 bases, with 2 bases between. CDR3 amino acids: CASSSNEKLFF. The CDR3 nucleotides are TGTGCCAGCAGTTCAAATGAAAAACTGTTTTTT.

The chain has TRBV5-1 and TRBJ1-1, with a tentative D call TRBD1 (5 bases). Trimming left V 4 bases short and J 1 base short, with 11 bases between. Germline V gene lookup returns CDR1 SGHRS and CDR2 YFSETQ. CDR3 length: 14 residues. In nucleotides, the CDR3 is TGCGCCAGCAGCCCATTAGACAGGAACACTGAAGCTTTCTTT. It translates to CASSPLDRNTEAFF.

This clonotype has only a few counts. The chain has TRBV7-2 and TRBJ2-5, with TRBD1 matching 7 bases. CDR3 length equals 14 residues. CDR1 SGHTA and CDR2 FQGNSA come from the germline V gene. The V segment lost 1 base and the J segment 5 bases; nucleotides outside the gene matches: 4. CDR3 loop: CASSLDRGWETQYF. The CDR3 DNA sequence: TGTGCCAGCAGCTTAGACAGGGGATGGGAGACCCAGTACTTC. Using reference TRBV7-2 and TRBJ2-5 for the parts outside the CDR3, the full variable domain is GAGVSQSPSNKVTEKGKDVELRCDPISGHTALYWYRQSLGQGLEFLIYFQGNSAPDKSGLPSDRFSAERTGGSVSTLTIQRTQQEDSAVYLCASSLDRGWETQYFGPGTRLLVL.

The V call is TRBV19, the J call TRBJ1-5; D perhaps matches TRBD1 (5 bases). Germline CDR1 and CDR2: LNHDA and SQIVND (reference sequence). The ends were cut back, 6 bases at V and 2 bases at J, with 11 bases in the middle. The CDR3 sequence is 14 residues long. The CDR3 region has the DNA TGTGCCAGTAGCCTCAGGGATGGCAATCAGCCCCAGCATTTT. This gives the protein CASSLRDGNQPQHF.

The sample holds a few counts of this clonotype. The chain couples TRBV12-3 or TRBV12-4 to TRBJ1-5, with 7 nucleotides matching TRBD1. The CDR3 runs to 16 residues. Losses at the gene ends were 3 bases for V and 5 bases for J; bases not matched to a gene: 10. The DNA of the CDR3 is TGTGCCAGCAGTTTCGGTACAGGGGTCCGTCATCAGCCCCAGCATTTT. It translates to CASSFGTGVRHQPQHF.

This chain joins TRBV12-3 or TRBV12-4 and TRBJ1-5; the D gene is possibly TRBD1 (5 bases). Trimming removed 3 bases from V and 4 bases from J, with 7 bases in between. This CDR3 comprises 13 residues. The CDR3: CASSFSGNQPQHF. As DNA, the CDR3 is TGTGCCAGCAGTTTTTCAGGGAATCAGCCCCAGCATTTT.

This clonotype was recorded many times. The chain is built from TRBV4-2 and TRBJ1-6; the match to TRBD1 covers 10 bases. The CDR3 runs 18 residues. V trimming: 5 bases; J trimming: 0 bases; junction bases outside the gene matches: 7. CDR1 and CDR2 (germline): LGHNA, YNFKEQ. The DNA for the CDR3 is TGTGCCAGCAGCAAAATAGACAGGGGGCACTCCTATAATTCACCCCTCCACTTT. Translated, it gives CASSKIDRGHSYNSPLHF.

This clonotype was seen more than once but under ten times. The chain has TRBV24-1 and TRBJ1-5, with D uncertain. CDR1 and CDR2 from the germline V gene are KGHDR and SFDVKD. The V end lost 5 bases, the J end lost 3 bases, and 7 bases lay between the germline ends. The length of the CDR3 is 13 residues. This CDR3 is CATSAQSNQPQHF. The CDR3 DNA follows: TGTGCCACCAGTGCACAGTCCAATCAGCCCCAGCATTTT.

This clonotype has ten or more counts. The gene calls are TRBV12-3 or TRBV12-4 and TRBJ1-1; D is undetermined. The CDR3 length is 13 residues. V lost 2 bases, J lost 0 bases, and 4 bases lay in between. The CDR3 DNA is TGTGCCAGCAGTTTACAGGTGAACACTGAAGCTTTCTTT. Translating it yields CASSLQVNTEAFF.

The V call is TRBV12-5, the J call TRBJ2-3; 9 bases agree with TRBD2. V was clipped by 3 bases and J by 3 bases; unmatched bases: 4. CDR1 and CDR2 from the germline V gene are LGHNT and FRNRAP. The CDR3 is 15 amino acids. The CDR3 loop reads CASGFGGGGTDTQYF. The CDR3 DNA sequence: TGTGCTAGTGGTTTCGGCGGGGGGGGTACAGATACGCAGTATTTT.

This clonotype appeared a few times. The DNA of the CDR3 is TGTGCCTCGTACAGGGGCTCCAAAGTTACAGATACGCAGTATTTT. This translates into CASYRGSKVTDTQYF. This chain connects TRBV10-3 to TRBJ2-3; TRBD1 matches at 7 bases. V lost 11 bases, J lost 3 bases, and 14 bases stayed unmatched. This CDR3 is 15 amino acids long. Looked up from germline, CDR1 is ENHRY and CDR2 is SYGVKD.

The rearrangement links TRBV5-1 to TRBJ2-5, with TRBD1 identical over 8 bases. From germline, CDR1 is SGHRS and CDR2 YFSETQ. Trimming cost V 4 bases and J 4 bases; bases outside gene matches: 6. The length of the CDR3 is 14 residues. The DNA of the CDR3 is TGCGCCAGCAGCGTACAGGGGGAAGGAGAGACCCAGTACTTC. It translates to CASSVQGEGETQYF. Together with reference TRBV5-1 and TRBJ2-5, the CDR3 gives the full variable domain: KAGVTQTPRYLIKTRGQQVTLSCSPISGHRSVSWYQQTPGQGLQFLFEYFSETQRNKGNFPGRFSGRQFSNSRSEMNVSTLELGDSALYLCASSVQGEGETQYFGPGTRLLVL.

This clonotype has just a few counts. This chain connects TRBV24-1 to TRBJ2-3; no definite D call. CDR1 and CDR2 (germline): KGHDR, SFDVKD. Trimming left V 4 bases short and J 0 bases short, with 7 bases between. This CDR3 has 14 residues. CDR3 loop: CATSDRVSTDTQYF. In DNA form, the CDR3 reads TGTGCCACCAGTGACCGGGTTAGCACAGATACGCAGTATTTT.

The chain combines TRBV5-6 with TRBJ2-5; TRBD2 matches 8 bases. With V trimmed by 7 bases and J by 5 bases, 13 bases remained unmatched. Germline V CDR1 and CDR2: SGHDT, YYEEEE. The length of the CDR3 is 15 residues. The CDR3: CASLPRAGARETQYF. The CDR3 DNA sequence: TGTGCCAGCCTTCCGAGAGCGGGGGCCCGGGAGACCCAGTACTTC.

This clonotype was observed a handful of times. J is TRBJ2-2 and V is TRBV5-4, with D maybe TRBD2 (5 bases). Trimming removed 4 bases from V and 5 bases from J, with 12 bases in between. The CDR3 extends over 14 amino acids. Per germline, CDR1 SGHNT and CDR2 YYREEE (reference sequence). This CDR3 is CASSQRFGTGELFF. CDR3 DNA sequence: TGTGCCAGCAGCCAGCGGTTTGGGACCGGGGAGCTGTTTTTT.

CDR3: CASSLAVQGEAFF. The CDR3, as DNA: TGTGCCAGCAGCTTGGCCGTACAGGGAGAAGCTTTCTTT. The gene calls are TRBV5-5 and TRBJ1-1, with D perhaps matching TRBD1 (6 bases). V lost 0 bases to trimming and J lost 8 bases, with 11 bases between them. Germline loops: CDR1 SGHKS, CDR2 YYEKEE (reference sequence). CDR3 length: 13 amino acids.

J is TRBJ2-5 and V is TRBV15, with 7 bases aligning to TRBD1. After removal of 0 bases from V and 4 bases from J, the junction contained 5 bases not matched to a gene. In germline, CDR1 is LNHNV, CDR2 YYDKDF (reference sequence). The CDR3 has 15 residues. CDR3 sequence: CATSRDGRGRETQYF. CDR3 bases: TGTGCCACCAGCAGAGATGGTAGGGGGCGAGAGACCCAGTACTTC. Full variable domain (outside the CDR3, taken from reference TRBV15 and TRBJ2-5): DAMVIQNPRYQVTQFGKPVTLSCSQTLNHNVMYWYQQKSSQAPKLLFHYYDKDFNNEADTPDNFQSRRPNTSFCFLDIRSPGLGDTAMYLCATSRDGRGRETQYFGPGTRLLVL.

V and J are TRBV7-6 and TRBJ2-5; D is unresolved. The CDR3 is 13 residues long. Per the germline V gene, CDR1 is SGHVS and CDR2 is FNYEAQ. V gave up 1 base and J gave up 5 bases, with 8 bases separating them. The CDR3 DNA sequence: TGTGCCAGCAGCTTAGGAAGTCGGGAGACCCAGTACTTC. Translating gives CASSLGSRETQYF.

The chain carries TRBV4-3 and TRBJ2-1; 14 bases fit TRBD2. The CDR3 extends over 16 amino acids. With 4 bases clipped from V and 8 bases from J, the junction kept 7 bases outside the gene matches. The germline gives CDR1 LGHNA, CDR2 YSLEER. CDR3 sequence reads: CASSRRTSGGSDEQFF. The DNA of the CDR3 is TGCGCCAGCAGCCGCCGGACTAGCGGGGGGTCTGATGAGCAGTTCTTC.